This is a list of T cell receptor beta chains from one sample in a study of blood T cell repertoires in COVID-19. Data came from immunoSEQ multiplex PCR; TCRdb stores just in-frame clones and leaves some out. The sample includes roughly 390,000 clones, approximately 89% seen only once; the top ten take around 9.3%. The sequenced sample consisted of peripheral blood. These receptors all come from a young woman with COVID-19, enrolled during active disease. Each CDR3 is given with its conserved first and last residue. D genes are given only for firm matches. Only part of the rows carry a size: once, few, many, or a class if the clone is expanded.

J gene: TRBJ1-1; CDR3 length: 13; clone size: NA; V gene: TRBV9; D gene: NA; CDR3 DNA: TGTGCCAGCAGCGTCAACCTAAACACTGAAGCTTTCTTT; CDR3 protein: CASSVNLNTEAFF
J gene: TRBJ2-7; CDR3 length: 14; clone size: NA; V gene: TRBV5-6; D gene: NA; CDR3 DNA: TGTGCCAGCAGCTTGGACAGGAGCTCCTACGAGCAGTACTTC; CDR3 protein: CASSLDRSSYEQYF
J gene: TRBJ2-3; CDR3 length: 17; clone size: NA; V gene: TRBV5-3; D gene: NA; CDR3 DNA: TGTGCCAGAAGCTCTCATTTCTTCGGCGGGAGCACAGATACGCAGTATTTT; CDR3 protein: CARSSHFFGGSTDTQYF
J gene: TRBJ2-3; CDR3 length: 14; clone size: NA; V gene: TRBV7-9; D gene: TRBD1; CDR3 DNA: TGTGCCAGCAGCCCCTGGACAGGGGCAGATACGCAGTATTTT; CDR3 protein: CASSPWTGADTQYF
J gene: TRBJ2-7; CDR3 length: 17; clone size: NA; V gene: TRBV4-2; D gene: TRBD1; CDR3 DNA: TGTGCCAGCAGCCAAGTGGACGGGACAGGCTTCTCCTACGAGCAGTACTTC; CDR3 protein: CASSQVDGTGFSYEQYF
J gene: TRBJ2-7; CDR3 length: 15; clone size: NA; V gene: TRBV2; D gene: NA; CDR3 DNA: TGTGCCAGCAGGGGAAAGACAGCGCAGACGTCCGAGCAGTACTTC; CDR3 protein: CASRGKTAQTSEQYF
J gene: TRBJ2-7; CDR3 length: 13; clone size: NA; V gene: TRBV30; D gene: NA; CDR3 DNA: TGTGCCTGGAGTGTAATGGCGGGAAACGAGCAGTACTTC; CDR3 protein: CAWSVMAGNEQYF
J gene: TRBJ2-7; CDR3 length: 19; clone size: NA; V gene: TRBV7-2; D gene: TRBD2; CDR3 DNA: TGTGCCAGCAGCTTAGGGACTAGCGGGAGGAGTACCATCCTCTACGAGCAGTACTTC; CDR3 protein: CASSLGTSGRSTILYEQYF
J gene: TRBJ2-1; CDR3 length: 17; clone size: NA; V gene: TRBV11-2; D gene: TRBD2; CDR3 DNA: TGTGCCAGCAGCTTAGCCCTCCGGGGCGGGAGCGGTTATGAGCAGTTCTTC; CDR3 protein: CASSLALRGGSGYEQFF
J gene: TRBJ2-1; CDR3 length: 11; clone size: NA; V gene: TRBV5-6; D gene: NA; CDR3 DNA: TGTGCCAGCAGCTTGGCGTTTGAGCAGTTCTTC; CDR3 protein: CASSLAFEQFF
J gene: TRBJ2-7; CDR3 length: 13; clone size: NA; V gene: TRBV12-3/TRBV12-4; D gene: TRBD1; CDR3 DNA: TGTGCCAGCAAGGGACAGCGTCCGGCCGAGCAGTACTTC; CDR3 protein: CASKGQRPAEQYF
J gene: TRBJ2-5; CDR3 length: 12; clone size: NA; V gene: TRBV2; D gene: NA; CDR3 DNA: TGTGCCAGCAGTGGGCGGCTCGAGACCCAGTACTTC; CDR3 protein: CASSGRLETQYF
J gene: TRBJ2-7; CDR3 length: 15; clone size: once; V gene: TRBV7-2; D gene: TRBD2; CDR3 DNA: TGTGCCAGCAGCTTAGACGGGACTAGCTATCGCGAGCAGTACTTC; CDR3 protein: CASSLDGTSYREQYF
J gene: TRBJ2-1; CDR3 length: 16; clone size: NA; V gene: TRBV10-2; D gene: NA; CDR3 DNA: TGCGCCAGCAGTGACCTGGCATCGGGGTCCTACAATGAGCAGTTCTTC; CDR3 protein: CASSDLASGSYNEQFF
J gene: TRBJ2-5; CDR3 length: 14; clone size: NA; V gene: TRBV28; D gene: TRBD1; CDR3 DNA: TGTGCCAGCAGTACGACAGGGCCAGGAGAGACCCAGTACTTC; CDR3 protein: CASSTTGPGETQYF
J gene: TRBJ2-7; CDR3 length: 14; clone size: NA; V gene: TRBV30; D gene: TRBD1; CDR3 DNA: TGTGCCTGGAGTACGGGACAGGCTACCTACGAGCAGTACTTC; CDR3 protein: CAWSTGQATYEQYF
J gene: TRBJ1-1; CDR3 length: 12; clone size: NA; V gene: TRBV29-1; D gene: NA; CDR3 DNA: TGCAGCGTCCGGGAAGGGGGAACTGAAGCTTTCTTT; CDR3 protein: CSVREGGTEAFF
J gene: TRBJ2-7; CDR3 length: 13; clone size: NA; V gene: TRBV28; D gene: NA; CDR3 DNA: TGTGCCAGCAGTTTAGTCGGTTCCTACGAGCAGTACTTC; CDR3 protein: CASSLVGSYEQYF
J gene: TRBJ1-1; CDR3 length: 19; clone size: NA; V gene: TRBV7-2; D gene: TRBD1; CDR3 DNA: TGTGCCAGCAGCTTCCGGGACAGGGGGGTCCTTTTTGGGAACACTGAAGCTTTCTTT; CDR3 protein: CASSFRDRGVLFGNTEAFF
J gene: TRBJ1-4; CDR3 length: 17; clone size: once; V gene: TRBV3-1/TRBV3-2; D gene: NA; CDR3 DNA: TGTGCCAGCAGCCCTACCTGGACACTCGCAACTAATGAAAAACTGTTTTTT; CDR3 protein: CASSPTWTLATNEKLFF
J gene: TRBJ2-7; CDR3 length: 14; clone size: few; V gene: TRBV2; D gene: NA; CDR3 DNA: TGTGCCAGCAATATGGACAGTCCCCCTACGGAGCAGTACTTC; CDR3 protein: CASNMDSPPTEQYF
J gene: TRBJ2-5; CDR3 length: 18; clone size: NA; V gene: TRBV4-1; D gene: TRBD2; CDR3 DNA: TGCGCCAGCAGCCAAGAAGACCCACTAGCGGGAGTGCGGGAGACCCAGTACTTC; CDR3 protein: CASSQEDPLAGVRETQYF
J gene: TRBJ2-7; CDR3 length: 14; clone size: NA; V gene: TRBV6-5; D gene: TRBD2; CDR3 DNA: TGTGCCAGCAGCCTAAGCGGGGTCGCCTACGAGCAGTACTTC; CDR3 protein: CASSLSGVAYEQYF
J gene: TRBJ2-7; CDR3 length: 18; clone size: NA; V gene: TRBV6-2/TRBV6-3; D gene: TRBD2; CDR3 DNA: TGTGCCAGCAGTTCAACTTTGACTGGGCTAGCGGCCCCCTACGAGCAGTACTTC; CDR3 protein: CASSSTLTGLAAPYEQYF
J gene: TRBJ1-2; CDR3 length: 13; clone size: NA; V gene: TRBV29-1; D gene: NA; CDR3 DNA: TGCAGCGTTGTTCCGACCTACTCGGGTGGCTACACCTTC; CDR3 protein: CSVVPTYSGGYTF
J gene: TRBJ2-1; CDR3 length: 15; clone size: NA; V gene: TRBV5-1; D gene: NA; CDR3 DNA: TGCGCCAGCAGCTCTCGGGACAACGCCTACAATGAGCAGTTCTTC; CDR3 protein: CASSSRDNAYNEQFF